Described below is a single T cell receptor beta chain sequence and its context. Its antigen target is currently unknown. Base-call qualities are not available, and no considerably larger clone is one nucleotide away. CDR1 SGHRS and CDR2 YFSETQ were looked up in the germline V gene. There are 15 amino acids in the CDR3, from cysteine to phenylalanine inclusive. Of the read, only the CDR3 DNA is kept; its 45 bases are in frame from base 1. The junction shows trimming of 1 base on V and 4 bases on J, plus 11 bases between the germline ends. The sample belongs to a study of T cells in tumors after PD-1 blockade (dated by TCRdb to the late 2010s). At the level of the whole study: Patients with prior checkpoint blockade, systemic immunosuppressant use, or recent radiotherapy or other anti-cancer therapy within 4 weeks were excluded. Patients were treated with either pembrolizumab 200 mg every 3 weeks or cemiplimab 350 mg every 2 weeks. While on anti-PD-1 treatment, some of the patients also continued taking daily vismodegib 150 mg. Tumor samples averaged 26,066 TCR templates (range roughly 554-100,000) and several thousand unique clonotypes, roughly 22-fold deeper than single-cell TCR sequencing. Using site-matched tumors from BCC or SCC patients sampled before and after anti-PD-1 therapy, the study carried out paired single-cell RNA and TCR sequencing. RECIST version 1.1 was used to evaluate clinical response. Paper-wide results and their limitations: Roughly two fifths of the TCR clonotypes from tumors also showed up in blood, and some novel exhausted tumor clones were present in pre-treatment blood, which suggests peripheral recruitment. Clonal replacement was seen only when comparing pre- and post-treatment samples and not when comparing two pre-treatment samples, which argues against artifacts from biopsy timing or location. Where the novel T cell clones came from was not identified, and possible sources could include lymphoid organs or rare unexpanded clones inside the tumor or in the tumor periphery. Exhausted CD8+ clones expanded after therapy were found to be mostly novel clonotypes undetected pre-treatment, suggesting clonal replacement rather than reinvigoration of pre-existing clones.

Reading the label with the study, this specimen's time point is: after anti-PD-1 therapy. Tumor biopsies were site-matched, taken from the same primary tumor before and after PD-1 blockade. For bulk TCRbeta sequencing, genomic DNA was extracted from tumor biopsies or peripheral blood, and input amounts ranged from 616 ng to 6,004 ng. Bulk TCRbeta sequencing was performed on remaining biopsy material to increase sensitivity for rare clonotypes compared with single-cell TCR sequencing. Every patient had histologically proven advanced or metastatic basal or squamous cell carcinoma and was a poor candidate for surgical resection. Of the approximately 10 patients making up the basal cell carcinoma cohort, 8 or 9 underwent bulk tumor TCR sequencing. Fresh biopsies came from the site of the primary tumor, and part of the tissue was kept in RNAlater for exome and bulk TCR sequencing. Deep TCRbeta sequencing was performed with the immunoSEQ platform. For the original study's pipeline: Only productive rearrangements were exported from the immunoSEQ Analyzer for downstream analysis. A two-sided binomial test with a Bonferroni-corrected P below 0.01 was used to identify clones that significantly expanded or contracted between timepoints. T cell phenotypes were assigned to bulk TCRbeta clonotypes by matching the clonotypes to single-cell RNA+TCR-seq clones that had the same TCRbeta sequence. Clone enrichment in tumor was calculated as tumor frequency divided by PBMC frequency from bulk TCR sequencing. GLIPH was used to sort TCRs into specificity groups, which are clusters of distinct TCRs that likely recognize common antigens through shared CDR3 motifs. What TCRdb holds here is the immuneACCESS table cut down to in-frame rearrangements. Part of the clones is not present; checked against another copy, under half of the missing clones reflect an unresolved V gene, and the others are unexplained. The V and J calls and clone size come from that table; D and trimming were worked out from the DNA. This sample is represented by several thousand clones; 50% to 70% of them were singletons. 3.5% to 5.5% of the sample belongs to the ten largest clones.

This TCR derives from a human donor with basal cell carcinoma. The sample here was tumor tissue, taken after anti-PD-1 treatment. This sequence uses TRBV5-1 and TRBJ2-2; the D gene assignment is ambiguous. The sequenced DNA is TGCGCCAGCAGCTTGTTTGGGCAAGCCACCGGGGAGCTGTTTTTT. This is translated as CASSLFGQATGELFF.